This T cell receptor (beta chain) was sequenced during a study of blood T cell repertoires in COVID-19. Trimming at V came to 3 bases and at J to 1 base, leaving 2 bases not matched to a gene. The CDR3 loop spans 14 amino acids. The germline V gene has CDR1 SGHRS and CDR2 YFSETQ. In the original processing: Amplification of reference gene primers provided the estimated nucleated cell counts. Generated by immunoSEQ multiplex PCR, the TCRdb table keeps only in-frame clones and is missing some. Clone size and V and J calls were adopted from that table, with D and trimming inferred from the DNA. This table holds around 86,000 clones, about 80% found once.

V gene TRBV5-1 combines with J gene TRBJ2-5, with TRBD2 identical over 8 bases. The sample consisted of peripheral blood. This receptor was identified in a human donor in a cohort sampled during active COVID-19. The CDR3 nucleotides are TGCGCCAGCAGCTGGACTAGCTCCCAAGAGACCCAGTACTTC. It translates to CASSWTSSQETQYF. Full variable domain (remainder filled in from reference TRBV5-1 and TRBJ2-5): KAGVTQTPRYLIKTRGQQVTLSCSPISGHRSVSWYQQTPGQGLQFLFEYFSETQRNKGNFPGRFSGRQFSNSRSEMNVSTLELGDSALYLCASSWTSSQETQYFGPGTRLLVL.